A single sample is the source of the 10 T cell receptor beta chains below, sequenced in a study of cytomegalovirus exposure and HLA in healthy donors. Primers: 60 Vbeta forward and 13 Jbeta reverse. The repertoire was sequenced with immunoSEQ multiplex PCR; TCRdb's copy has only in-frame clones and lacks some. The profile shows about 200,000 clones, more than 80% of them singletons. The material sequenced was PBMCs. These receptors were collected from a man aged 30 to 45 in good health and CMV-seronegative.

The chain joins TRBV7-2 to TRBJ2-7; tentative D call: TRBD1 (5 bases). V lost 5 bases and J lost 0, with 14 bases in between. This CDR3 has 15 amino acids. Germline CDR1 SGHTA, CDR2 FQGNSA. For the CDR3, the DNA is TGTGCCAGCAGCGTCGCAGGGCGCCCCTCCTACGAGCAGTACTTC. This codes for CASSVAGRPSYEQYF.

This chain joins TRBV5-6 and TRBJ2-3, with TRBD1 matching over 8 bases. V lost 4 bases to trimming and J lost 4 bases; unmatched junction nucleotides: 8. The CDR3 runs to 15 residues. Per germline, CDR1 SGHDT and CDR2 YYEEEE. DNA for the CDR3: TGTGCCAGCAGCCCCGGGACAGGAATATCAGATACGCAGTATTTT. This codes for CASSPGTGISDTQYF.

J is TRBJ2-3 and V is TRBV28, with D unresolved. CDR3 length: 14 amino acids. CDR1 is MDHEN and CDR2 is SYDVKM in the germline V gene. The germline V and J ends were trimmed by 2 bases and 6 bases, with 12 bases remaining between them. The CDR3 loop is CASSLLLVGDTQYF. As DNA, the CDR3 is TGTGCCAGCAGTTTACTTCTAGTGGGTGATACGCAGTATTTT.

The chain combines TRBV28 with TRBJ1-4; D gene unclear. Per germline, CDR1 MDHEN and CDR2 SYDVKM. The CDR3 has 15 residues. Trimming shortened V by 7 bases and J by 8 bases, and 20 bases separated the two germline ends. The CDR3 DNA reads TGTGCCAGCAACCAAAAAAAGGGAGAAAGGGAAAAACTGTTTTTT. Protein product: CASNQKKGEREKLFF.

This clone was found once. The gene calls are TRBV2 and TRBJ2-7; weak D call: TRBD2 (5 bases). Germline V lookup: CDR1 SNHLY, CDR2 FYNNEI. The length of the CDR3 is 15 residues. V lost 3 bases and J lost 1, with 13 bases in between. Written as DNA, the CDR3 is TGTGCCAGCAGTGACCTCGGGCTAGCATCCTACGAGCAGTACTTC. As protein: CASSDLGLASYEQYF. The variable domain in full, completed from reference TRBV2 and TRBJ2-7, reads EPEVTQTPSHQVTQMGQEVILRCVPISNHLYFYWYRQILGQKVEFLVSFYNNEISEKSEIFDDQFSVERPDGSNFTLKIRSTKLEDSAMYFCASSDLGLASYEQYFGPGTRLTVT.

The chain combines TRBV7-2 with TRBJ1-4; D not resolved. Germline-derived CDR1 and CDR2 are SGHTA and FQGNSA. Trimming took off 1 base at V and 8 bases at J, with 5 bases between the two ends. The CDR3 covers 12 residues. For the CDR3, the DNA is TGTGCCAGCAGCTTAGTGGCCGAAAAACTGTTTTTT. As protein: CASSLVAEKLFF.

This rearrangement joins TRBV27 to TRBJ1-2; perhaps TRBD1 as D (6 bases). Germline-derived CDR1 and CDR2 are MNHEY and SMNVEV (reference sequence). The CDR3 runs to 14 residues. V shed 5 bases and J shed 5 bases, with 15 bases lying between them. CDR3: CASSPGGGTYGYTF. The CDR3 region has the DNA TGTGCCAGCAGTCCCGGGGGGGGCACATATGGCTACACCTTC.

This clone has a handful of counts. The gene calls are TRBV7-9 and TRBJ1-1; unclear D gene. CDR3 length equals 14 residues. CDR1 is SEHNR, CDR2 FQNEAQ, per germline (reference sequence). V was pared by 1 base and J by 2 bases, with 8 bases between. The chain's CDR3 is CASSLEAFNTEAFF. CDR3 nucleotides: TGTGCCAGCAGCTTAGAAGCCTTTAACACTGAAGCTTTCTTT.

The gene calls are TRBV9 and TRBJ2-3, with 8 bases lining up with TRBD2. The CDR3 has 19 amino acids. V was clipped by 3 bases and J by 6 bases; unmatched bases: 21. Germline V CDR1 and CDR2: SGDLS, YYNGEE. The CDR3 sequence is CASSEGSGTRPLGLDTQYF. CDR3 bases: TGTGCCAGCAGCGAGGGGTCAGGGACTAGGCCCCTAGGGTTGGATACGCAGTATTTT.

V and J are TRBV28 and TRBJ2-6; tentatively, D is TRBD2 (6 bases). In germline, CDR1 is MDHEN, CDR2 SYDVKM. The CDR3 has 18 residues. Trimming pared 6 bases from V and 2 bases from J, leaving 20 bases between. Here the CDR3 reads CASSPPLGAGTGANVLTF. As DNA, the CDR3 is TGTGCCAGCAGCCCCCCCCTAGGGGCGGGAACTGGGGCCAACGTCCTGACTTTC.